This TCR beta chain was sequenced in a study of blood T cell repertoires in COVID-19. Study information: The study drew acute and convalescent COVID-19 samples from the United States, Italy and Spain.

This clone was counted a few times. Generated by immunoSEQ multiplex PCR, the TCRdb table keeps only in-frame clones and is missing some. The table records some 220,000 clones, 80% to 90% of them present only once. V was pared by 2 bases and J by 4 bases, with 11 bases between. This CDR3 contains 14 residues. The germline V gene encodes CDR1 MNHEY and CDR2 SVGEGT. The sequenced sample consisted of peripheral blood. This clonotype was obtained from a woman of 80 years or more with active or convalescent COVID-19. The gene calls are TRBV6-2 or TRBV6-3 and TRBJ1-1; no reliable D call. The CDR3: CASSYPPASTEAFF. CDR3 bases: TGTGCCAGCAGTTACCCCCCAGCGAGCACTGAAGCTTTCTTT.